This is a list of T cell receptor beta chains from one sample in a study of shared clonotypes between healthy human individuals. Some clones are missing from TCRdb's copy, which holds only in-frame ones; the method was immunoSEQ multiplex PCR. The sample includes about 1.5 million clones, around 98% of them seen just once. Material for sequencing was naive CD4+ T cells sorted from blood. Receptor source: a man aged 30 to 45 in good health. CDR3s include the opening cysteine and the closing phenylalanine or tryptophan. The D gene is left open where the match is weak. The size field is filled for only some rows; it gives once, few, many or a size class.

>-|TRBJ2-7|14|-|TRBV16
CASSQGSGYYEQYF
TGTGCCAGCAGCCAGGGTTCAGGTTATTACGAGCAGTACTTC
>-|TRBJ2-4|16|TRBD2|TRBV4-1
CASSQEALAGLYIQYF
TGCGCCAGCAGCCAAGAAGCACTAGCGGGATTATACATTCAGTACTTC
>-|TRBJ2-2|15|-|TRBV7-9
CASSLTAGTTGELFF
TGTGCCAGCAGCTTAACGGCAGGGACCACCGGGGAGCTGTTTTTT
>-|TRBJ2-7|15|-|TRBV19
CASSARPAGSYEQYF
TGTGCCAGTAGTGCCAGACCAGCGGGCTCCTACGAGCAGTACTTC
>-|TRBJ1-3|16|-|TRBV18
CASSPESRVSGNTIYF
TGTGCCAGCTCACCAGAGAGCCGGGTCTCTGGAAACACCATATATTTT
>-|TRBJ2-6|14|-|TRBV2
CASSQGSGANVLTF
TGTGCCAGCAGTCAGGGATCTGGGGCCAACGTCCTGACTTTC
>-|TRBJ2-1|15|TRBD2|TRBV5-1
CASSLALAETNEQFF
TGCGCCAGCAGCTTGGCGCTAGCGGAAACGAATGAGCAGTTCTTC
>-|TRBJ1-4|14|-|TRBV28
CASSTPERQEKLFF
TGTGCCAGCAGTACGCCCGAGAGGCAGGAAAAACTGTTTTTT
>-|TRBJ2-1|15|TRBD2|TRBV7-7
CASSSGLAVYNEQFF
TGTGCCAGCAGCTCGGGACTAGCGGTATACAATGAGCAGTTCTTC
>-|TRBJ2-3|18|TRBD2|TRBV5-1
CASSLGKLPSGRIDTQYF
TGCGCCAGCAGCTTGGGGAAACTACCTAGCGGGAGAATAGATACGCAGTATTTT
>once|TRBJ2-3|16|-|TRBV7-2
CASSSRGGGPADTQYF
TGTGCCAGCAGCTCTAGGGGGGGCGGGCCCGCAGATACGCAGTATTTT
>-|TRBJ1-4|15|TRBD1|TRBV5-1
CASSWGQATNEKLFF
TGCGCCAGCAGCTGGGGACAGGCAACTAATGAAAAACTGTTTTTT
>-|TRBJ2-2|17|TRBD2|TRBV19
CASSIPGLAGYTGELFF
TGTGCCAGTAGTATCCCAGGGCTAGCGGGATACACCGGGGAGCTGTTTTTT
>-|TRBJ1-5|19|-|TRBV19
CASSITRPDRGGLNQPQHF
TGTGCCAGTAGTATAACTCGTCCGGACCGAGGGGGGTTAAATCAGCCCCAGCATTTT
>-|TRBJ2-5|13|-|TRBV28
CAIERGGEETQYF
TGTGCTATCGAACGGGGCGGGGAAGAGACCCAGTACTTC
>-|TRBJ2-3|17|TRBD2|TRBV5-5
CASSLLREGGRTDTQYF
TGTGCCAGCAGCTTGCTCCGGGAGGGGGGCCGCACAGATACGCAGTATTTT
>-|TRBJ1-5|14|-|TRBV6-1
CASSEAYSNQPQHF
TGTGCCAGCAGTGAAGCGTATAGCAATCAGCCCCAGCATTTT
>-|TRBJ1-1|12|-|TRBV6-1
CASSHVETEAFF
TGTGCCAGCAGTCACGTTGAGACTGAAGCTTTCTTT
>-|TRBJ2-7|15|-|TRBV2
CASSDPGLSSYEQYF
TGTGCCAGCAGTGATCCCGGACTTAGCTCCTACGAGCAGTACTTC
>-|TRBJ1-1|11|-|TRBV7-2
CASLGGTEAFF
TGTGCCAGCTTAGGAGGCACTGAAGCTTTCTTT
>-|TRBJ1-1|14|-|TRBV6-5
CASSYGVGTTEAFF
TGTGCCAGCAGTTATGGGGTGGGAACAACTGAAGCTTTCTTT
>-|TRBJ2-2|15|-|TRBV7-6
CASSSRGQGAGELFF
TGTGCCAGCAGCTCACGAGGCCAGGGCGCCGGGGAGCTGTTTTTT
>-|TRBJ2-7|13|-|TRBV5-1
CASSLDSGYEQYF
TGCGCCAGCAGCTTGGATTCGGGATACGAGCAGTACTTC
>-|TRBJ2-4|16|TRBD2|TRBV10-3
CAISQKSSGSANIQYF
TGTGCCATCAGTCAGAAGTCTAGCGGGAGTGCGAACATTCAGTACTTC
>-|TRBJ2-1|13|-|TRBV9
CASSPSLYNEQFF
TGTGCCAGCAGCCCCTCGCTCTACAATGAGCAGTTCTTC
>-|TRBJ2-7|12|-|TRBV18
CASSPTSYEQYF
TGTGCCAGCTCACCGACATCCTACGAGCAGTACTTC
>-|TRBJ2-3|14|-|TRBV5-1
CASSLGTITDTQYF
TGCGCCAGCAGCTTAGGGACAATTACAGATACGCAGTATTTT
>-|TRBJ1-2|15|-|TRBV14
CASSSKGITNYGYTF
TGTGCCAGCAGCTCAAAGGGGATTACCAACTATGGCTACACCTTC
>-|TRBJ2-1|17|TRBD1|TRBV10-3
CAISESTDRGLHNEQFF
TGTGCCATCAGTGAGTCCACTGACAGGGGGCTACACAATGAGCAGTTCTTC
>-|TRBJ1-1|13|-|TRBV5-5
CASSPTGYTEAFF
TGTGCCAGCAGCCCAACAGGGTACACTGAAGCTTTCTTT
>-|TRBJ1-5|17|TRBD1|TRBV11-2
CASSLGVVGQGNQPQHF
TGTGCCAGCAGCTTAGGTGTAGTCGGACAGGGTAATCAGCCCCAGCATTTT
>-|TRBJ1-2|11|-|TRBV30
CAWGVFYGYTF
TGTGCCTGGGGTGTTTTCTATGGCTACACCTTC
>-|TRBJ1-2|14|-|TRBV13
CASSPGTRGYGYTF
TGTGCCAGCAGCCCCGGGACTCGCGGCTATGGCTACACCTTC
>-|TRBJ1-2|15|-|TRBV5-1
CASSWTGELNYGYTF
TGCGCCAGCAGCTGGACTGGGGAGTTAAACTATGGCTACACCTTC
>few|TRBJ2-5|11|-|TRBV7-2
CASSLAETQYF
TGTGCCAGCAGCTTAGCGGAGACCCAGTACTTC
>-|TRBJ2-7|14|-|TRBV14
CASSPRTTRDEQYF
TGTGCCAGCAGCCCTCGGACAACCCGGGACGAGCAGTACTTC
>once|TRBJ2-1|16|TRBD2|TRBV11-3
CASSLDGLAGANEQFF
TGTGCCAGCAGCTTAGATGGGCTAGCGGGAGCTAATGAGCAGTTCTTC
>-|TRBJ1-5|12|-|TRBV6-1
CASSGRTQPQHF
TGTGCCAGCAGTGGGCGGACTCAGCCCCAGCATTTT
>once|TRBJ2-7|16|TRBD2|TRBV2
CASSEESGRISYEQYF
TGTGCCAGCAGTGAAGAAAGCGGGAGGATCTCCTACGAGCAGTACTTC
>-|TRBJ2-2|13|-|TRBV5-1
CASSPEGPGELFF
TGCGCCAGCAGCCCCGAGGGACCTGGGGAGCTGTTTTTT
>-|TRBJ2-2|15|TRBD1|TRBV9
CASSVTGTITGELFF
TGTGCCAGCAGCGTGACAGGGACCATCACCGGGGAGCTGTTTTTT
>-|TRBJ1-2|13|-|TRBV7-2
CASSVTGRHGYTF
TGTGCCAGCAGCGTCACAGGAAGGCATGGCTACACCTTC
>-|TRBJ2-1|16|TRBD2|TRBV15
CATSRAKASGDNEQFF
TGTGCCACCAGCAGAGCAAAGGCTAGCGGGGACAATGAGCAGTTCTTC
>-|TRBJ2-1|13|-|TRBV29-1
CSGDNGGLGEQFF
TGCAGCGGTGATAACGGAGGGCTCGGAGAGCAGTTCTTC
>-|TRBJ2-7|14|-|TRBV27
CASGPHRTLYEQYF
TGTGCCAGCGGACCCCATAGAACTCTCTACGAGCAGTACTTC
>-|TRBJ1-2|15|-|TRBV5-5
CASSLDDSWNYGYTF
TGTGCCAGCAGCTTGGATGACAGTTGGAACTATGGCTACACCTTC
>-|TRBJ2-2|15|-|TRBV30
CAWSVGRRNTGELFF
TGTGCCTGGAGTGTGGGGCGGAGGAACACCGGGGAGCTGTTTTTT